A selection of T cell receptor beta chains follows, all from one sample in a study of naive and memory T cell subsets. TCRdb ran MiXCR on the 5' RACE reads and lists one entry per CDR3 protein. In the table there are approximately 49,000 distinct CDR3 sequences, around 5% of which are singletons. These receptors came from a female donor in good health. CDR3s include the opening cysteine and the closing phenylalanine or tryptophan. The order of the fields is CDR3 protein, CDR3 DNA, V gene, J gene, clone size, D gene. D genes are given only for firm matches. Clone size is given for some rows only: seen once, a few or many times, or a class if the clone is expanded.

CDR3 protein: CASSLGQFYYEQYF; CDR3 DNA: TGTGCCAGCAGTTTAGGACAGTTTTATTACGAGCAGTACTTC; V gene: TRBV28; J gene: TRBJ2-7; clone size: many; D gene: .
CDR3 protein: CATRDSNQPQHF; CDR3 DNA: TGTGCCACCAGGGACAGCAATCAGCCCCAGCATTTT; V gene: TRBV24-1; J gene: TRBJ1-5; clone size: many; D gene: .
CDR3 protein: CASSLGNEQFF; CDR3 DNA: TGCGCCAGCAGCCTGGGAAATGAGCAGTTCTTC; V gene: TRBV4-1; J gene: TRBJ2-1; clone size: medium-sized; D gene: .
CDR3 protein: CASSNTLDRKETQYF; CDR3 DNA: TGTGCCAGCAGCAACACACTGGACAGGAAAGAGACCCAGTACTTC; V gene: TRBV12-3/TRBV12-4; J gene: TRBJ2-5; clone size: .; D gene: TRBD1
CDR3 protein: CASSLGSGGNTIYF; CDR3 DNA: TGTGCCAGCAGCTTAGGCAGCGGTGGAAACACCATATATTTT; V gene: TRBV7-2; J gene: TRBJ1-3; clone size: few; D gene: .
CDR3 protein: CASSDRGGYTEAFF; CDR3 DNA: TGTGCCAGCAGTGATAGAGGGGGTTACACTGAAGCTTTCTTT; V gene: TRBV2; J gene: TRBJ1-1; clone size: many; D gene: .
CDR3 protein: CASSLGGLDYNEQFF; CDR3 DNA: TGTGCCAGCAGCTTAGGGGGACTAGACTACAATGAGCAGTTCTTC; V gene: TRBV11-3; J gene: TRBJ2-1; clone size: many; D gene: TRBD2
CDR3 protein: CASSLASVLNQPQHF; CDR3 DNA: TGTGCCAGCAGCTTAGCTAGCGTCCTAAATCAGCCCCAGCATTTT; V gene: TRBV7-9; J gene: TRBJ1-5; clone size: few; D gene: .
CDR3 protein: CASGLPTRSRIDQPQHF; CDR3 DNA: TGTGCTAGTGGTTTGCCGACTCGGTCCAGGATCGATCAGCCCCAGCATTTT; V gene: TRBV12-5; J gene: TRBJ1-5; clone size: many; D gene: .
CDR3 protein: CASSLELAGVNEQFF; CDR3 DNA: TGTGCCAGCAGCTTAGAACTAGCGGGAGTCAATGAGCAGTTCTTC; V gene: TRBV7-8; J gene: TRBJ2-1; clone size: many; D gene: TRBD2
CDR3 protein: CASSAPGTGGNDGYTF; CDR3 DNA: TGTGCCAGTAGTGCCCCCGGGACAGGGGGAAACGATGGCTACACCTTC; V gene: TRBV19; J gene: TRBJ1-2; clone size: many; D gene: TRBD1
CDR3 protein: CASSKASRSSGQETQYF; CDR3 DNA: TGTGCCAGCAGCAAAGCGTCACGGTCTAGCGGCCAAGAGACCCAGTACTTC; V gene: TRBV21-1; J gene: TRBJ2-5; clone size: many; D gene: .
CDR3 protein: CSARDRTGYEQYF; CDR3 DNA: TGCAGTGCTAGAGATAGAACCGGCTACGAGCAGTACTTC; V gene: TRBV20-1; J gene: TRBJ2-7; clone size: many; D gene: .
CDR3 protein: CASGQALVSTQYF; CDR3 DNA: TGTGCTAGTGGTCAAGCGCTCGTAAGTACGCAGTATTTT; V gene: TRBV12-5; J gene: TRBJ2-3; clone size: .; D gene: .
CDR3 protein: CASASMLAATDTQYF; CDR3 DNA: TGTGCCAGCGCATCCATGCTAGCTGCCACAGATACGCAGTATTTT; V gene: TRBV7-2; J gene: TRBJ2-3; clone size: many; D gene: .
CDR3 protein: CASSLDEGSYNEQFF; CDR3 DNA: TGCGCCAGCAGCTTGGACGAGGGCTCCTACAATGAGCAGTTCTTC; V gene: TRBV5-1; J gene: TRBJ2-1; clone size: many; D gene: .
CDR3 protein: CASSAQGADTQYF; CDR3 DNA: TGTGCCAGCAGTGCGCAGGGGGCAGATACGCAGTATTTT; V gene: TRBV6-1; J gene: TRBJ2-3; clone size: many; D gene: TRBD1
CDR3 protein: CASSDPQPQHF; CDR3 DNA: TGTGCCAGCAGTGATCCTCAGCCCCAGCATTTT; V gene: TRBV6-1; J gene: TRBJ1-5; clone size: many; D gene: .
CDR3 protein: CSVGVRRQNTEAFF; CDR3 DNA: TGCAGCGTTGGGGTCCGACGGCAGAACACTGAAGCTTTCTTT; V gene: TRBV29-1; J gene: TRBJ1-1; clone size: many; D gene: .
CDR3 protein: CSARGGGGGSRYEQYF; CDR3 DNA: TGCAGTGCTAGGGGGGGTGGTGGCGGGAGTAGGTACGAGCAGTACTTC; V gene: TRBV20-1; J gene: TRBJ2-7; clone size: many; D gene: TRBD2
CDR3 protein: CASSVPGSLTEAFF; CDR3 DNA: TGTGCCAGTAGTGTCCCAGGGAGTCTAACTGAAGCTTTCTTT; V gene: TRBV19; J gene: TRBJ1-1; clone size: few; D gene: .
CDR3 protein: CASRVRYEQYF; CDR3 DNA: TGTGCCAGTAGGGTCCGCTACGAGCAGTACTTC; V gene: TRBV28; J gene: TRBJ2-7; clone size: many; D gene: .
CDR3 protein: CASSSPLLGTEQFF; CDR3 DNA: TGTGCCAGCAGTTCCCCCCTCCTCGGGACCGAGCAGTTCTTC; V gene: TRBV12-3/TRBV12-4; J gene: TRBJ2-1; clone size: many; D gene: .
CDR3 protein: CASSLASGSYHYNEQFF; CDR3 DNA: TGTGCCAGCAGCTTAGCTAGCGGGAGTTATCACTACAATGAGCAGTTCTTC; V gene: TRBV7-2; J gene: TRBJ2-1; clone size: many; D gene: TRBD2
CDR3 protein: CSAPPASGTDTQYF; CDR3 DNA: TGCAGTGCCCCTCCCGCTAGCGGCACAGATACGCAGTATTTT; V gene: TRBV20-1; J gene: TRBJ2-3; clone size: many; D gene: .
CDR3 protein: CASNLEGGTEAFF; CDR3 DNA: TGTGCCAGCAACTTAGAGGGGGGCACTGAAGCTTTCTTT; V gene: TRBV7-9; J gene: TRBJ1-1; clone size: .; D gene: .
CDR3 protein: CASSQEETLTQYF; CDR3 DNA: TGTGCCAGCAGCCAAGAGGAGACCCTTACGCAGTATTTT; V gene: TRBV14; J gene: TRBJ2-3; clone size: few; D gene: .
CDR3 protein: CSSPPRGEQYF; CDR3 DNA: TGCAGCTCACCCCCCAGGGGCGAGCAGTACTTC; V gene: TRBV29-1; J gene: TRBJ2-7; clone size: few; D gene: .
CDR3 protein: CASSSPGTISLTEQYF; CDR3 DNA: TGTGCCAGCAGTTCCCCAGGAACTATCTCTCTAACAGAGCAGTACTTC; V gene: TRBV28; J gene: TRBJ2-7; clone size: many; D gene: .
CDR3 protein: CASSVAGEGGYGYTF; CDR3 DNA: TGCGCCAGCAGCGTGGCCGGAGAAGGGGGCTATGGCTACACCTTC; V gene: TRBV5-1; J gene: TRBJ1-2; clone size: many; D gene: .
CDR3 protein: CASSLEQGSTDTQYF; CDR3 DNA: TGTGCCAGCAGCTTAGAACAGGGAAGCACAGATACGCAGTATTTT; V gene: TRBV7-9; J gene: TRBJ2-3; clone size: many; D gene: .
CDR3 protein: CSARVQQETQYF; CDR3 DNA: TGCAGTGCTAGAGTACAGCAAGAGACCCAGTACTTC; V gene: TRBV20-1; J gene: TRBJ2-5; clone size: many; D gene: .
CDR3 protein: CSATGSTYEQYF; CDR3 DNA: TGCAGTGCTACCGGATCTACTTACGAGCAGTACTTC; V gene: TRBV20-1; J gene: TRBJ2-7; clone size: many; D gene: .
CDR3 protein: CSVEFNQGVSDTEAFF; CDR3 DNA: TGCAGCGTTGAGTTCAACCAGGGGGTGTCGGACACTGAAGCTTTCTTT; V gene: TRBV29-1; J gene: TRBJ1-1; clone size: few; D gene: TRBD1
CDR3 protein: CASSWEHEQYF; CDR3 DNA: TGTGCCAGCAGCTGGGAACACGAGCAGTACTTC; V gene: TRBV7-9; J gene: TRBJ2-7; clone size: few; D gene: .
CDR3 protein: CSAKRQDEKLFF; CDR3 DNA: TGCAGCGCGAAAAGACAGGATGAAAAACTGTTTTTT; V gene: TRBV29-1; J gene: TRBJ1-4; clone size: many; D gene: .
CDR3 protein: CASSFLGGRTDTQYF; CDR3 DNA: TGTGCCAGTAGTTTTCTCGGGGGTCGGACAGATACGCAGTATTTT; V gene: TRBV28; J gene: TRBJ2-3; clone size: many; D gene: .
CDR3 protein: CASSLATQPGQVSYEQYF; CDR3 DNA: TGCGCCAGCAGCTTGGCTACACAACCGGGACAAGTTTCCTACGAGCAGTACTTC; V gene: TRBV5-1; J gene: TRBJ2-7; clone size: many; D gene: .
CDR3 protein: CASSPGTGSFKQYF; CDR3 DNA: TGTGCCAGCAGTCCCGGGACAGGGTCTTTCAAGCAGTACTTC; V gene: TRBV6-5; J gene: TRBJ2-7; clone size: many; D gene: TRBD1
CDR3 protein: CSARTGNSGANVLTF; CDR3 DNA: TGCAGCGCCAGAACAGGGAACTCTGGGGCCAACGTCCTGACTTTC; V gene: TRBV29-1; J gene: TRBJ2-6; clone size: many; D gene: .
CDR3 protein: CASSLLGRGKETQYF; CDR3 DNA: TGTGCCAGCAGCCTCCTGGGCAGGGGGAAAGAGACCCAGTACTTC; V gene: TRBV27; J gene: TRBJ2-5; clone size: many; D gene: TRBD1
CDR3 protein: CASSLDNTGELFF; CDR3 DNA: TGTGCCAGCAGTTTAGATAACACCGGGGAGCTGTTTTTT; V gene: TRBV12-3/TRBV12-4; J gene: TRBJ2-2; clone size: few; D gene: .
CDR3 protein: CASSGWTSGQSYEQYF; CDR3 DNA: TGTGCCAGCAGTGGATGGACTAGCGGGCAGAGCTACGAGCAGTACTTC; V gene: TRBV2; J gene: TRBJ2-7; clone size: many; D gene: TRBD2
CDR3 protein: CASSLWFEREGNSYEQYF; CDR3 DNA: TGTGCCAGCAGTTTATGGTTCGAGCGGGAGGGTAACTCCTACGAGCAGTACTTC; V gene: TRBV28; J gene: TRBJ2-7; clone size: many; D gene: TRBD2
CDR3 protein: CASSQQAGFVQPQHF; CDR3 DNA: TGTGCCAGCAGCCAACAGGCCGGGTTTGTCCAGCCCCAGCATTTT; V gene: TRBV3-1; J gene: TRBJ1-5; clone size: many; D gene: .
CDR3 protein: CASSPWTRAAGTGELFF; CDR3 DNA: TGTGCCAGCAGTCCTTGGACTAGAGCGGCGGGGACCGGGGAGCTGTTTTTT; V gene: TRBV11-1; J gene: TRBJ2-2; clone size: many; D gene: TRBD2
CDR3 protein: CASRHNTRFHEQYF; CDR3 DNA: TGTGCCAGCAGACACAATACTAGGTTCCACGAGCAGTACTTC; V gene: TRBV28; J gene: TRBJ2-7; clone size: many; D gene: .
CDR3 protein: CASSSPDRVGYEQYF; CDR3 DNA: TGTGCCAGCAGCTCACCTGACAGGGTAGGATACGAGCAGTACTTC; V gene: TRBV7-9; J gene: TRBJ2-7; clone size: many; D gene: TRBD1
CDR3 protein: CSGQSGPMNTGELFF; CDR3 DNA: TGCAGCGGCCAATCGGGACCGATGAACACCGGGGAGCTGTTTTTT; V gene: TRBV29-1; J gene: TRBJ2-2; clone size: many; D gene: .
CDR3 protein: CATSGAAAGTDTQYF; CDR3 DNA: TGTGCCACCTCGGGGGCGGCAGCTGGCACAGATACGCAGTATTTT; V gene: TRBV27; J gene: TRBJ2-3; clone size: .; D gene: .
CDR3 protein: CSARGRVGEGPGANVLTF; CDR3 DNA: TGCAGTGCTAGAGGTCGTGTGGGGGAGGGGCCCGGGGCCAACGTCCTGACTTTC; V gene: TRBV20-1; J gene: TRBJ2-6; clone size: many; D gene: TRBD2
CDR3 protein: CASTRGGEGGQYF; CDR3 DNA: TGTGCCAGCACCCGAGGGGGGGAAGGAGGGCAGTACTTC; V gene: TRBV6-2/TRBV6-3; J gene: TRBJ2-7; clone size: many; D gene: .
CDR3 protein: CAWMSGNQETQYF; CDR3 DNA: TGTGCCTGGATGTCGGGGAACCAAGAGACCCAGTACTTC; V gene: TRBV30; J gene: TRBJ2-5; clone size: many; D gene: .
CDR3 protein: CASIGSRGMNTEAFF; CDR3 DNA: TGCGCCAGCATAGGTAGTCGGGGGATGAACACTGAAGCTTTCTTT; V gene: TRBV10-2; J gene: TRBJ1-1; clone size: .; D gene: .